These T cell receptor beta chains were read from a single sample in a study of cytotoxic CD8 clonotypes in ibrutinib-treated CLL. Sequencing was performed with immunoSEQ multiplex PCR; in TCRdb, only in-frame clones are kept and a portion is missing. The sample lists tens of thousands of clones, 60% to 80% occurring once. Sample: PBMCs, taken after 12 months of ibrutinib treatment. These receptors were collected from a human donor with chronic lymphocytic leukemia. CDR3s include the opening cysteine and the closing phenylalanine or tryptophan. Each record gives: D gene, J gene, clone size, V gene, CDR3 protein, CDR3 DNA. The D gene is left open where the match is weak. Size values are once, few and many counts, or a class for expanded clones, and some rows have none.

TRBD1	TRBJ1-4	once	TRBV28	CALRGGSANEKLFF	TGTGCCTTGCGAGGGGGCAGCGCTAATGAAAAACTGTTTTTT
.	TRBJ1-5	few	TRBV19	CASSPMAQSRGANQPQHF	TGTGCCAGTAGTCCCATGGCCCAGAGCAGGGGCGCAAATCAGCCCCAGCATTTT
.	TRBJ2-4	.	TRBV6-6	CASSDRGGGNIQYF	TGTGCCAGCAGTGACAGGGGCGGGGGAAACATTCAGTACTTC
TRBD2	TRBJ2-1	.	TRBV5-4	CASSLSGNLGLAGNEQFF	TGTGCCAGCAGCTTGTCGGGGAACTTGGGACTAGCGGGAAATGAGCAGTTCTTC
TRBD2	TRBJ2-5	.	TRBV14	CASSYGRLETQYF	TGTGCCAGCAGTTACGGGAGGCTCGAGACCCAGTACTTC
.	TRBJ2-5	.	TRBV10-3	CAISDRGGETQYF	TGTGCCATCAGTGACAGGGGAGGTGAGACCCAGTACTTC
.	TRBJ1-5	.	TRBV4-2	CASSQEENSNQPQHF	TGTGCCAGCAGCCAAGAGGAGAATAGCAATCAGCCCCAGCATTTT
TRBD1	TRBJ2-3	.	TRBV28	CASSSWVGYRGRGDTQYF	TGTGCCAGCAGTTCTTGGGTCGGCTACAGGGGGCGCGGGGATACGCAGTATTTT
.	TRBJ1-1	few	TRBV29-1	CSVDRDFGTEAFF	TGCAGCGTTGACAGGGATTTTGGGACTGAAGCTTTCTTT
TRBD2	TRBJ2-3	.	TRBV23-1	CASSRASGSQVADTQYF	TGCGCCAGCAGTCGGGCTAGCGGGAGTCAAGTGGCAGATACGCAGTATTTT
.	TRBJ2-7	.	TRBV13	CASSSYRRDEQYF	TGTGCCAGCAGCTCATATCGGCGGGACGAGCAGTACTTC
.	TRBJ2-7	.	TRBV5-1	CASSLTAPYEQYF	TGCGCCAGCAGCTTGACGGCACCCTACGAGCAGTACTTC
.	TRBJ2-7	.	TRBV6-6	CASSYPSVGEQYF	TGTGCCAGCAGTTACCCGTCGGTGGGAGAGCAGTACTTC
.	TRBJ2-1	.	TRBV7-9	CLIRGSYNEQFF	TGTCTCATCCGAGGAAGCTACAATGAGCAGTTCTTC
.	TRBJ2-2	few	TRBV6-1	CASPGTANTGELFF	TGTGCCAGCCCTGGGACGGCCAACACCGGGGAGCTGTTTTTT
.	TRBJ1-1	.	TRBV5-6	CASSLVSNMNTEAFF	TGTGCCAGCAGCTTGGTCTCTAACATGAACACTGAAGCTTTCTTT
.	TRBJ2-7	.	TRBV18	CASSPEGSIPYEQYF	TGTGCCAGCTCACCTGAGGGGTCTATACCCTACGAGCAGTACTTC
TRBD1	TRBJ2-3	.	TRBV7-9	CASSLGTGEGDTQYF	TGTGCCAGCAGCTTAGGGACAGGGGAAGGAGATACGCAGTATTTT
TRBD2	TRBJ2-7	.	TRBV9	CASSLRGLAGEQYF	TGTGCCAGCAGCCTACGAGGACTAGCCGGCGAGCAGTACTTC
.	TRBJ2-1	.	TRBV9	CASGPAGIGWNEQFF	TGTGCCAGCGGGCCGGCGGGTATTGGTTGGAATGAGCAGTTCTTC
TRBD1	TRBJ2-5	.	TRBV7-7	CASSFLTGTGMKETQYF	TGTGCCAGCAGCTTTCTAACCGGGACAGGAATGAAAGAGACCCAGTACTTC
.	TRBJ2-7	.	TRBV7-6	CASSLAERGSYEQYF	TGTGCCAGCAGCTTAGCTGAGAGGGGCTCCTACGAGCAGTACTTC
TRBD2	TRBJ2-1	.	TRBV9	CASSVEWREPYNEQFF	TGTGCCAGCAGCGTAGAGTGGCGGGAGCCCTACAATGAGCAGTTCTTC
.	TRBJ2-1	.	TRBV7-9	CASSLRPEYNEQFF	TGTGCCAGCAGCTTGAGACCGGAATACAATGAGCAGTTCTTC
.	TRBJ2-3	.	TRBV5-4	CASSGDTQYF	TGTGCCAGCAGCGGAGATACGCAGTATTTT
TRBD1	TRBJ1-2	.	TRBV28	CASSLPGQVGGYTF	TGTGCCAGCAGTTTACCCGGACAGGTCGGGGGCTACACCTTC
.	TRBJ1-2	.	TRBV28	CASSLSVAYGYTF	TGTGCCAGCAGTTTATCGGTCGCCTATGGCTACACCTTC
.	TRBJ1-5	.	TRBV15	CATSRDGGTDQPQHF	TGTGCCACCAGCAGAGATGGTGGGACCGATCAGCCCCAGCATTTT
.	TRBJ2-2	.	TRBV6-4	CASSEGAGELFF	TGTGCCAGCAGTGAAGGGGCCGGGGAGCTGTTTTTT
TRBD1	TRBJ2-7	.	TRBV19	CASNPGGHYEQYF	TGTGCCAGTAACCCAGGGGGCCACTACGAGCAGTACTTC
.	TRBJ2-1	.	TRBV6-4	CASSSGAGGDEQFF	TGTGCCAGCAGTAGCGGGGCAGGGGGCGATGAGCAGTTCTTC
.	TRBJ2-7	few	TRBV19	CASSKTVTYEQYF	TGTGCCAGTAGTAAGACAGTAACCTACGAGCAGTACTTC
.	TRBJ2-2	.	TRBV10-1	CASSSQRTGELFF	TGCGCCAGCAGTTCACAGCGGACCGGGGAGCTGTTTTTT
TRBD1	TRBJ2-1	.	TRBV10-1	CASSAPGQGANEQFF	TGCGCCAGCAGTGCTCCGGGACAGGGGGCGAATGAGCAGTTCTTC
TRBD1	TRBJ2-1	.	TRBV9	CASSEGARNNEQFF	TGTGCCAGCAGCGAGGGGGCGAGAAACAATGAGCAGTTCTTC
.	TRBJ2-7	few	TRBV4-1	CASSPRIPGESQEQYF	TGCGCCAGCAGCCCCCGAATTCCGGGAGAGAGTCAGGAGCAGTACTTC
.	TRBJ1-1	.	TRBV7-9	CASSQRSVNEAFF	TGTGCCAGCAGCCAAAGGTCGGTAAATGAAGCTTTCTTT
.	TRBJ2-2	.	TRBV5-4	CASSPVGDPNTGELFF	TGTGCCAGCAGCCCCGTGGGGGACCCGAACACCGGGGAGCTGTTTTTT
.	TRBJ1-2	.	TRBV7-2	CASREGTDLFNYGYTF	TGTGCCAGCAGGGAAGGGACCGACCTTTTTAACTATGGCTACACCTTC
.	TRBJ1-1	.	TRBV11-2	CASSSTGGYEAFF	TGTGCCAGCAGCTCTACGGGGGGATATGAAGCTTTCTTT
.	TRBJ1-2	.	TRBV19	CASSIGAGGYTF	TGTGCCAGTAGTATAGGGGCTGGGGGCTACACCTTC
TRBD1	TRBJ1-2	.	TRBV2	CASSQGTDTNYGYTF	TGTGCCAGCTCCCAGGGGACAGATACTAACTATGGCTACACCTTC
.	TRBJ1-3	.	TRBV18	CASSRTRAGVGNTIYF	TGTGCCAGCTCACGAACGAGGGCAGGGGTTGGAAACACCATATATTTT
.	TRBJ2-2	.	TRBV5-1	CASSAEPGYTGELFF	TGCGCCAGCAGCGCAGAACCGGGTTACACCGGGGAGCTGTTTTTT
.	TRBJ2-2	.	TRBV10-1	CASRDRGIGELFF	TGCGCCAGCAGGGACCGTGGAATCGGGGAGCTGTTTTTT
.	TRBJ1-1	.	TRBV11-2	CASSFSGIAEAFF	TGTGCCAGCAGCTTTTCCGGGATCGCTGAAGCTTTCTTT
TRBD2	TRBJ2-7	.	TRBV27	CASSFHGRVAYEQYF	TGTGCCAGCAGTTTCCACGGGAGGGTAGCCTACGAGCAGTACTTC
.	TRBJ2-7	.	TRBV10-3	CAISELVDSTVGYEQYF	TGTGCCATCAGTGAGTTGGTGGATTCTACAGTCGGCTACGAGCAGTACTTC
TRBD1	TRBJ1-6	.	TRBV5-4	CASSPGQGGDSPLHF	TGTGCCAGCAGTCCAGGACAGGGGGGTGATTCACCCCTCCACTTT
.	TRBJ1-1	.	TRBV5-1	CASRRLGQLVNTEAFF	TGCGCCAGCAGACGACTGGGTCAACTCGTGAACACTGAAGCTTTCTTT
.	TRBJ1-1	.	TRBV11-1	CASNPGGVTVNTEAFF	TGTGCCAGCAACCCGGGGGGGGTGACGGTGAACACTGAAGCTTTCTTT